The rows below give T cell receptor beta chains drawn from one sample of a study of blood T cell repertoires in COVID-19. Assay: immunoSEQ multiplex PCR; the TCRdb copy retains only in-frame clones and omits some. In the table there are approximately 260,000 clones, 70% to 90% of which are singletons. The source material was peripheral blood. These receptors were collected from a woman in her 40s who had recovered from COVID-19. The CDR3 runs from the conserved cysteine through the conserved F or W. D genes are given only for firm matches. Size values are once, few and many counts, or a class for expanded clones, and some rows have none.

CDR3 DNA: TGTGCCAGCGGATTGGGACAGGGGGGACTCACAGATACGCAGTATTTT; CDR3 protein: CASGLGQGGLTDTQYF; J gene: TRBJ2-3; clone size: -; V gene: TRBV2; D gene: TRBD1; CDR3 length: 16
CDR3 DNA: TGTGCCAGCAGTTTCGGGAGACTAGTCCAAGAGACCCAGTACTTC; CDR3 protein: CASSFGRLVQETQYF; J gene: TRBJ2-5; clone size: -; V gene: TRBV6-2/TRBV6-3; D gene: -; CDR3 length: 15
CDR3 DNA: TGTGCCACCAGCAGGGGGACAGTCAATCAGCCCCAGCATTTT; CDR3 protein: CATSRGTVNQPQHF; J gene: TRBJ1-5; clone size: few; V gene: TRBV15; D gene: TRBD1; CDR3 length: 14
CDR3 DNA: TGTGCCAGCAGCGGGGGACAGGGAAGAACCGGGGAGCTGTTTTTT; CDR3 protein: CASSGGQGRTGELFF; J gene: TRBJ2-2; clone size: once; V gene: TRBV9; D gene: TRBD1; CDR3 length: 15
CDR3 DNA: TGCAGCGTTGAAGGAGGGAGACCCACAGATACGCAGTATTTT; CDR3 protein: CSVEGGRPTDTQYF; J gene: TRBJ2-3; clone size: -; V gene: TRBV29-1; D gene: -; CDR3 length: 14
CDR3 DNA: TGCGCCAGCAGCCAAGTGATTAGCGGGGTGCAAGAGACCCAGTACTTC; CDR3 protein: CASSQVISGVQETQYF; J gene: TRBJ2-5; clone size: -; V gene: TRBV4-1; D gene: TRBD2; CDR3 length: 16
CDR3 DNA: TGTGCCAGTAGTACTACCACGGGAGCTCGGGAAGAGACCCAGTACTTC; CDR3 protein: CASSTTTGAREETQYF; J gene: TRBJ2-5; clone size: -; V gene: TRBV19; D gene: -; CDR3 length: 16
CDR3 DNA: TGCAGCGTTGAAGATCCAGGCAGACCGGGGTACAATGAGCAGTTCTTC; CDR3 protein: CSVEDPGRPGYNEQFF; J gene: TRBJ2-1; clone size: many; V gene: TRBV29-1; D gene: -; CDR3 length: 16
CDR3 DNA: TGTGCCAGCAGCTTAGAGTTGGTGCCAGGGGATGAAAAACTGTTTTTT; CDR3 protein: CASSLELVPGDEKLFF; J gene: TRBJ1-4; clone size: -; V gene: TRBV7-9; D gene: -; CDR3 length: 16
CDR3 DNA: TGTGCCAGCAGCCAAGAAGGCGGGCGGGGGGGCCTTCATGAGCAGTTCTTC; CDR3 protein: CASSQEGGRGGLHEQFF; J gene: TRBJ2-1; clone size: -; V gene: TRBV4-2; D gene: TRBD2; CDR3 length: 17
CDR3 DNA: TGTGCCAGCAGTTTTGGACAGGGGGCGTCGGGGGCCAACGTCCTGACTTTC; CDR3 protein: CASSFGQGASGANVLTF; J gene: TRBJ2-6; clone size: -; V gene: TRBV7-2; D gene: TRBD1; CDR3 length: 17
CDR3 DNA: TGTGCCAGCAGCTTAGCGCTGGGACAGGGTGATCAGCCCCAGCATTTT; CDR3 protein: CASSLALGQGDQPQHF; J gene: TRBJ1-5; clone size: -; V gene: TRBV7-2; D gene: TRBD1; CDR3 length: 16
CDR3 DNA: TGTGCCAGCTCACCCACCCGGGACAGGGCTCAGCCCCAGCATTTT; CDR3 protein: CASSPTRDRAQPQHF; J gene: TRBJ1-5; clone size: -; V gene: TRBV18; D gene: TRBD1; CDR3 length: 15
CDR3 DNA: TGCGCCAGCAGCGATATCAGGGGTCTGGGGACCCAGTACTTC; CDR3 protein: CASSDIRGLGTQYF; J gene: TRBJ2-5; clone size: -; V gene: TRBV5-1; D gene: -; CDR3 length: 14
CDR3 DNA: TGTGCCAGCAGCTCTTTGCAGCGGGGGGGGTACAATGAGCAGTTCTTC; CDR3 protein: CASSSLQRGGYNEQFF; J gene: TRBJ2-1; clone size: -; V gene: TRBV11-2; D gene: TRBD2; CDR3 length: 16
CDR3 DNA: TGTGCCTGGAGGATTTTACAGGGAAGGTTGACGAAGGCTTTCTTT; CDR3 protein: CAWRILQGRLTKAFF; J gene: TRBJ1-1; clone size: few; V gene: TRBV30; D gene: -; CDR3 length: 15
CDR3 DNA: TGTGCCAGCAGTTTAGACAGCCGCTACGAGCAGTACTTC; CDR3 protein: CASSLDSRYEQYF; J gene: TRBJ2-7; clone size: once; V gene: TRBV6-2/TRBV6-3; D gene: -; CDR3 length: 13
CDR3 DNA: TGCGCCAGCAGCCCTGGTGAGGGTAGCAATCAGCCCCAGCATTTT; CDR3 protein: CASSPGEGSNQPQHF; J gene: TRBJ1-5; clone size: -; V gene: TRBV5-1; D gene: -; CDR3 length: 15
CDR3 DNA: TGCGCCAGCAGCTTGTCTGGCGGGAGAAGCACAGATACGCAGTATTTT; CDR3 protein: CASSLSGGRSTDTQYF; J gene: TRBJ2-3; clone size: few; V gene: TRBV5-1; D gene: TRBD2; CDR3 length: 16
CDR3 DNA: TGCGCCAGCAGCCAACCGGGACAGGGGTCCTCAGAGACCCAGTACTTC; CDR3 protein: CASSQPGQGSSETQYF; J gene: TRBJ2-5; clone size: -; V gene: TRBV4-1; D gene: TRBD1; CDR3 length: 16
CDR3 DNA: TGCGCCAGCAGCTTGGTTAGGAGGGGGGGACCGCCGAACACCGGGGAGCTGTTTTTT; CDR3 protein: CASSLVRRGGPPNTGELFF; J gene: TRBJ2-2; clone size: -; V gene: TRBV5-1; D gene: -; CDR3 length: 19
CDR3 DNA: TGTGCCAGCAGTTCCTTCGGGACTAGCGGAACAATCTCCTACGAGCAGTACTTC; CDR3 protein: CASSSFGTSGTISYEQYF; J gene: TRBJ2-7; clone size: -; V gene: TRBV6-2/TRBV6-3; D gene: TRBD2; CDR3 length: 18
CDR3 DNA: TGTGCCAGCAGCTTCGGCGGGAGGGCTAATGAGCAGTTCTTC; CDR3 protein: CASSFGGRANEQFF; J gene: TRBJ2-1; clone size: -; V gene: TRBV7-9; D gene: TRBD2; CDR3 length: 14
CDR3 DNA: TGTGCCACCAGTGACCACAGGGGGCAAGGTGAAAAACTGTTTTTT; CDR3 protein: CATSDHRGQGEKLFF; J gene: TRBJ1-4; clone size: -; V gene: TRBV24-1; D gene: TRBD1; CDR3 length: 15
CDR3 DNA: TGTGCCAGTAGTATCTCCTTAGCGGGAGACACCGGGGAGCTGTTTTTT; CDR3 protein: CASSISLAGDTGELFF; J gene: TRBJ2-2; clone size: -; V gene: TRBV19; D gene: TRBD2; CDR3 length: 16
CDR3 DNA: TGTGCCACCAGCAAATCTCAGGGGGCTGAAGCTTTCTTT; CDR3 protein: CATSKSQGAEAFF; J gene: TRBJ1-1; clone size: -; V gene: TRBV15; D gene: TRBD1; CDR3 length: 13
CDR3 DNA: TGTGCCAGTAGTATAATACAGAGCAATCAGCCCCAGCATTTT; CDR3 protein: CASSIIQSNQPQHF; J gene: TRBJ1-5; clone size: -; V gene: TRBV19; D gene: -; CDR3 length: 14
CDR3 DNA: TGTGCCAGCAGTCCCGTGGGCCCCCGTTTGACCTACGAGCAGTACTTC; CDR3 protein: CASSPVGPRLTYEQYF; J gene: TRBJ2-7; clone size: -; V gene: TRBV6-2/TRBV6-3; D gene: -; CDR3 length: 16
CDR3 DNA: TGTGCCAGTAACCCTACTAGCACAGATACGCAGTATTTT; CDR3 protein: CASNPTSTDTQYF; J gene: TRBJ2-3; clone size: -; V gene: TRBV19; D gene: -; CDR3 length: 13
CDR3 DNA: TGTGCCAGCAGCTTAGATTCGAAAACAGCCTTGAACACCGGGGAGCTGTTTTTT; CDR3 protein: CASSLDSKTALNTGELFF; J gene: TRBJ2-2; clone size: few; V gene: TRBV11-3; D gene: -; CDR3 length: 18
CDR3 DNA: TGTGCCAGCAGCCGAGGCACCCCCGCGGGAGGCTACAATGAGCAGTTCTTC; CDR3 protein: CASSRGTPAGGYNEQFF; J gene: TRBJ2-1; clone size: -; V gene: TRBV6-2/TRBV6-3; D gene: TRBD2; CDR3 length: 17
CDR3 DNA: TGTGCCAGCAGTGGGAACAGGGGAACCTACGAGCAGTACTTC; CDR3 protein: CASSGNRGTYEQYF; J gene: TRBJ2-7; clone size: -; V gene: TRBV25-1; D gene: TRBD1; CDR3 length: 14
CDR3 DNA: TGTGCCAGCAGCCTATCCGGGACAGGGCCGAAGAAGGGAGCTTTCTTT; CDR3 protein: CASSLSGTGPKKGAFF; J gene: TRBJ1-1; clone size: -; V gene: TRBV7-3; D gene: TRBD1; CDR3 length: 16
CDR3 DNA: TGTGCCAGCAGTCGACAGCTTATTAATTCACCCCTCCACTTT; CDR3 protein: CASSRQLINSPLHF; J gene: TRBJ1-6; clone size: once; V gene: TRBV6-2/TRBV6-3; D gene: -; CDR3 length: 14
CDR3 DNA: TGTGCCAGCAGCTACCCGGGACTTGGGAACACCGGGGAGCTGTTTTTT; CDR3 protein: CASSYPGLGNTGELFF; J gene: TRBJ2-2; clone size: -; V gene: TRBV7-9; D gene: -; CDR3 length: 16
CDR3 DNA: TGTGCCAGCAGCCGTACATGGAACACCGGGGAGCTGTTTTTT; CDR3 protein: CASSRTWNTGELFF; J gene: TRBJ2-2; clone size: many; V gene: TRBV7-2; D gene: -; CDR3 length: 14
CDR3 DNA: TGCAGCGTTCGGGGGGGCCGCGGGGAGACCCAGTACTTC; CDR3 protein: CSVRGGRGETQYF; J gene: TRBJ2-5; clone size: -; V gene: TRBV29-1; D gene: TRBD2; CDR3 length: 13
CDR3 DNA: TGTGCCAGCAGTCTCAGGGGGAGCACTGAAGCTTTCTTT; CDR3 protein: CASSLRGSTEAFF; J gene: TRBJ1-1; clone size: few; V gene: TRBV12-3/TRBV12-4; D gene: TRBD1; CDR3 length: 13
CDR3 DNA: TGTGCCAGCAGTCCCCTAGGGGGCCCCAGGGAAAAACTGTTTTTT; CDR3 protein: CASSPLGGPREKLFF; J gene: TRBJ1-4; clone size: -; V gene: TRBV25-1; D gene: TRBD1; CDR3 length: 15
CDR3 DNA: TGTGCCAGCAGTTGGGGCCTCTCCTACGAGCAGTACTTC; CDR3 protein: CASSWGLSYEQYF; J gene: TRBJ2-7; clone size: -; V gene: TRBV27; D gene: -; CDR3 length: 13
CDR3 DNA: TGTGCCAGCAGTCTCCTTGGCAGGGGGAGTTATCAGCCCCAGCATTTT; CDR3 protein: CASSLLGRGSYQPQHF; J gene: TRBJ1-5; clone size: -; V gene: TRBV6-2/TRBV6-3; D gene: TRBD1; CDR3 length: 16
CDR3 DNA: TGTGCCAGCAGCTTGAAGGGGACAGGGTCTGGCTACACCTTC; CDR3 protein: CASSLKGTGSGYTF; J gene: TRBJ1-2; clone size: few; V gene: TRBV7-2; D gene: TRBD1; CDR3 length: 14
CDR3 DNA: TGTGCCAGCAGTACTATGGGGGCCACAAAGCAGTATTTT; CDR3 protein: CASSTMGATKQYF; J gene: TRBJ2-3; clone size: -; V gene: TRBV3-1/TRBV3-2; D gene: -; CDR3 length: 13
CDR3 DNA: TGTGCCAGCAGCCAAGCTACAGGGCCCAGGGGCTACACCTTC; CDR3 protein: CASSQATGPRGYTF; J gene: TRBJ1-2; clone size: -; V gene: TRBV4-2; D gene: -; CDR3 length: 14
CDR3 DNA: TGTGCCAGCAGCCGCGACGGGGTTAGCAATCAGCCCCAGCATTTT; CDR3 protein: CASSRDGVSNQPQHF; J gene: TRBJ1-5; clone size: -; V gene: TRBV7-2; D gene: -; CDR3 length: 15
CDR3 DNA: TGTGCCACCCAGCCCCCGACTAGCGGGAGTGGGGAGCAGTTCTTC; CDR3 protein: CATQPPTSGSGEQFF; J gene: TRBJ2-1; clone size: -; V gene: TRBV6-5; D gene: TRBD2; CDR3 length: 15
CDR3 DNA: TGTGCCAGCAGCTTAAGGCTAGCGGGAGGTACACCAGGGACAGATACGCAGTATTTT; CDR3 protein: CASSLRLAGGTPGTDTQYF; J gene: TRBJ2-3; clone size: -; V gene: TRBV7-2; D gene: TRBD2; CDR3 length: 19
CDR3 DNA: TGCGCCAGCAGCTTGGACAGGGCGGATGAGCAGTTCTTC; CDR3 protein: CASSLDRADEQFF; J gene: TRBJ2-1; clone size: -; V gene: TRBV5-1; D gene: -; CDR3 length: 13
CDR3 DNA: TGTGCCAGCAGTTACACATTAGGACTGGACTACGAGCAGTACTTC; CDR3 protein: CASSYTLGLDYEQYF; J gene: TRBJ2-7; clone size: few; V gene: TRBV6-2/TRBV6-3; D gene: -; CDR3 length: 15
CDR3 DNA: TGTGCCAGCAAACTATATGGGGCCAACGTCCTGACTTTC; CDR3 protein: CASKLYGANVLTF; J gene: TRBJ2-6; clone size: -; V gene: TRBV27; D gene: -; CDR3 length: 13
CDR3 DNA: TGTGCCAGCAAACGGACACAGCAAATTGGTTCACCCCTCCACTTT; CDR3 protein: CASKRTQQIGSPLHF; J gene: TRBJ1-6; clone size: -; V gene: TRBV2; D gene: -; CDR3 length: 15
CDR3 DNA: TGTGCCAGCAGCCCCAGGACTAGCGGGAGTGAGGGGGAGACCCAGTACTTC; CDR3 protein: CASSPRTSGSEGETQYF; J gene: TRBJ2-5; clone size: -; V gene: TRBV11-3; D gene: TRBD2; CDR3 length: 17